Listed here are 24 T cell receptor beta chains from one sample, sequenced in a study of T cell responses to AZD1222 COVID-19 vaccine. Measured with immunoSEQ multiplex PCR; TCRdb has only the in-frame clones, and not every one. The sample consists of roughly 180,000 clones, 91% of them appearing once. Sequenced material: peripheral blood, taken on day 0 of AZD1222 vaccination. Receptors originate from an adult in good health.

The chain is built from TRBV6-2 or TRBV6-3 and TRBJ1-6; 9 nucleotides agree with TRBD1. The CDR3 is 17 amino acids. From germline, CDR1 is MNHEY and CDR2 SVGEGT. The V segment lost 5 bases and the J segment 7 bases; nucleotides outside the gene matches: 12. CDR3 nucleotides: TGTGCCAGCAGTCTTTTTCCGGGACAGGGCCTGAATTCACCCCTCCACTTT. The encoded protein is CASSLFPGQGLNSPLHF.

The CDR3 sequence is CASSLERGSNYGYTF. The CDR3, as DNA: TGTGCCAGCAGCTTAGAGCGGGGGTCTAACTATGGCTACACCTTC. This chain links TRBV11-2 with TRBJ1-2; TRBD1 is a possible D gene (5 bases). The length of the CDR3 is 15 residues. Germline CDR1 SGHAT, CDR2 FQNNGV. V was cut by 0 bases and J by 0 bases, with 8 bases left in between.

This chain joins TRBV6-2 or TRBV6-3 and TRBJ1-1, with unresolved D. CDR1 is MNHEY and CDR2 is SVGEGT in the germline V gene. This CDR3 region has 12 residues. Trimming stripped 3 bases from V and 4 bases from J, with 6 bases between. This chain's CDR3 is CASSYPSTEAFF. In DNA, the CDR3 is TGTGCCAGCAGTTATCCTAGCACTGAAGCTTTCTTT.

The DNA for the CDR3 is TGTGCCAGCAGGCGGATACAAGACAATGAGCAGTTCTTC. It codes for CASRRIQDNEQFF. The V gene is TRBV11-2, the J gene TRBJ2-1; no clear D gene. The CDR3 loop spans 13 amino acids. V was pared by 6 bases and J by 5 bases, with 11 bases between. CDR1 and CDR2 (germline): SGHAT, FQNNGV.

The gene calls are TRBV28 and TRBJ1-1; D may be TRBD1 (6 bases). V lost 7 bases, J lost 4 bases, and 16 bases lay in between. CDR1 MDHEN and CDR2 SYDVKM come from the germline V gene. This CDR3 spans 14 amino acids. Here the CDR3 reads CASTTPRGGTEAFF. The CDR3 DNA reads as TGTGCCAGCACCACACCCAGGGGAGGCACTGAAGCTTTCTTT.

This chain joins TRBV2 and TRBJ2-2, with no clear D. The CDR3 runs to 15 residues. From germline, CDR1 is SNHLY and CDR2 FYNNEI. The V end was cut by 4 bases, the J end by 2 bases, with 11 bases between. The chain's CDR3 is CASSVEIPNTGELFF. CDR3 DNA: TGTGCCAGCAGTGTCGAGATCCCTAACACCGGGGAGCTGTTTTTT.

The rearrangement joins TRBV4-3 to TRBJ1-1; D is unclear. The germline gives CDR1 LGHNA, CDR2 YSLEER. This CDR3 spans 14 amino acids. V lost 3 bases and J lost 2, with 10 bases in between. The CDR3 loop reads CASSQVTGNTEAFF. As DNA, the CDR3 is TGCGCCAGCAGCCAGGTGACCGGCAACACTGAAGCTTTCTTT.

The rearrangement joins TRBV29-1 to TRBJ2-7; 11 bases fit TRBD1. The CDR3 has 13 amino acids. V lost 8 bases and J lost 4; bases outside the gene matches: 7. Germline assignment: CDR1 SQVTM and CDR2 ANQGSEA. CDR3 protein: CSSTGTGGYEQYF. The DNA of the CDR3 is TGCAGCTCAACCGGGACAGGGGGATACGAGCAGTACTTC.

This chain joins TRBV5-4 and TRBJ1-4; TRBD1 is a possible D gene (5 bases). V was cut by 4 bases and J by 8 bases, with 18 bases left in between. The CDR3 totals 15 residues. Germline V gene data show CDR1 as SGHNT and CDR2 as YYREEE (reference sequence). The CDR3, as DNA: TGTGCCAGCAGCCCGCTTCCGGGACTTGAGGAAAAACTGTTTTTT. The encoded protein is CASSPLPGLEEKLFF.

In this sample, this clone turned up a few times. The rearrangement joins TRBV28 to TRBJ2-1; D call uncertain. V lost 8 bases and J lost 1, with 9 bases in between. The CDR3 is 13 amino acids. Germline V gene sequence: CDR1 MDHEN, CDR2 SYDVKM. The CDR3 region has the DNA TGTGCCAGCCGTCAGGCTTCCTACAATGAGCAGTTCTTC. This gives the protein CASRQASYNEQFF.

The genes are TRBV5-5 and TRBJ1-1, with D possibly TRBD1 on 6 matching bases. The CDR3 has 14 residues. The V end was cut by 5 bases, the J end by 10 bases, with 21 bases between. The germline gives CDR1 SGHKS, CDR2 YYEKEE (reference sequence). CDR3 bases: TGTGCCAGCAGTGTACAGGGAAGAAGAGAGGGAGCTTTCTTT. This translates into CASSVQGRREGAFF.

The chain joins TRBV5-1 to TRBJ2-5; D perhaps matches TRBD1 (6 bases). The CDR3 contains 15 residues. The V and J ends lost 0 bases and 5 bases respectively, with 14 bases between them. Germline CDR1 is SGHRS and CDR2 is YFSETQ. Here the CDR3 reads CASSLVQGPRETQYF. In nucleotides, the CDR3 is TGCGCCAGCAGCTTGGTACAGGGCCCGCGGGAGACCCAGTACTTC.

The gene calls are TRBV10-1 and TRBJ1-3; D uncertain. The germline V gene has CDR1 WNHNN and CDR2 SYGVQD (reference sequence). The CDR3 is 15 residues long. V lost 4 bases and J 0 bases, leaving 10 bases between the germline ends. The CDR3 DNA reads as TGCGCCAGCAGTGGGGGTTTTCGCTCTGGAAACACCATATATTTT. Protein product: CASSGGFRSGNTIYF.

The CDR3 DNA follows: TGTGCCAGTCGGAGAGGGGGCGCGGGCAATCAGCCCCAGCATTTT. This gives the protein CASRRGGAGNQPQHF. The chain uses TRBV27 and TRBJ1-5; 7 bases are shared with TRBD1. Losses at the gene ends were 9 bases for V and 2 bases for J; bases not matched to a gene: 10. CDR3 length: 15 residues. Germline CDR1 is MNHEY and CDR2 is SMNVEV (reference sequence).

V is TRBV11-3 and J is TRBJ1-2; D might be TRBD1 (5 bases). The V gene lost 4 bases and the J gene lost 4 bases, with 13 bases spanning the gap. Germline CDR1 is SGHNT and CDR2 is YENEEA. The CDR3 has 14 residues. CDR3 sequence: CASSSRGRTYGYTF. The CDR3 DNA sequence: TGTGCCAGCAGCTCTAGGGGCAGGACCTATGGCTACACCTTC.

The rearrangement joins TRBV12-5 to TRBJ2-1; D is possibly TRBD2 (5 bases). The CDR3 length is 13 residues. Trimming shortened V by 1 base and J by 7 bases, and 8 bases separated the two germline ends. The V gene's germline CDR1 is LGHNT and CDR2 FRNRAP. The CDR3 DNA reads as TGTGCTAGTGGTTTGGACACGGGAAATGAGCAGTTCTTC. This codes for CASGLDTGNEQFF.

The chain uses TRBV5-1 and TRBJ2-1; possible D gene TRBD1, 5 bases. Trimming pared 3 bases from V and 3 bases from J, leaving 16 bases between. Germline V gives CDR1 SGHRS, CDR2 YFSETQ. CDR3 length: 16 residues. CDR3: CASSSTSSRGYNEQFF. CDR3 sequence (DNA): TGCGCCAGCAGCTCAACCTCTTCAAGGGGCTACAATGAGCAGTTCTTC.

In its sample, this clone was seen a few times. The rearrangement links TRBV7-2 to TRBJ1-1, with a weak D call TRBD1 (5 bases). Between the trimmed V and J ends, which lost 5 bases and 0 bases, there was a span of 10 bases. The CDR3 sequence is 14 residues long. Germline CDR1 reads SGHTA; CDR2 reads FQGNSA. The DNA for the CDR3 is TGTGCCAGCAGCCTAGGAGGGGTGAACACTGAAGCTTTCTTT. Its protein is CASSLGGVNTEAFF.

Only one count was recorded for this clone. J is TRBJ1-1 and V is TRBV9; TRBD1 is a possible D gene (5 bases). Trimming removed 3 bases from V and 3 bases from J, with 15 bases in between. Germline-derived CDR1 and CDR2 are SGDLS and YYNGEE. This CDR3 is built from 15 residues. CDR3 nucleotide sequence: TGTGCCAGCAGCGCGGGACTTTTATTGGACACTGAAGCTTTCTTT. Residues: CASSAGLLLDTEAFF. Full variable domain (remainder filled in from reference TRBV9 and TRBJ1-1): DSGVTQTPKHLITATGQRVTLRCSPRSGDLSVYWYQQSLDQGLQFLIQYYNGEERAKGNILERFSAQQFPDLHSELNLSSLELGDSALYFCASSAGLLLDTEAFFGQGTRLTVV.

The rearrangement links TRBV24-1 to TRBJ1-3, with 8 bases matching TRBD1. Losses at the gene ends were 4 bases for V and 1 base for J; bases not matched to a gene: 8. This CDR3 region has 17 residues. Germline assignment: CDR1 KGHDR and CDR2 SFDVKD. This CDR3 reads CATSDTGTGKSGNTIYF. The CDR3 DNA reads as TGTGCCACCAGTGACACCGGGACAGGAAAATCTGGAAACACCATATATTTT.

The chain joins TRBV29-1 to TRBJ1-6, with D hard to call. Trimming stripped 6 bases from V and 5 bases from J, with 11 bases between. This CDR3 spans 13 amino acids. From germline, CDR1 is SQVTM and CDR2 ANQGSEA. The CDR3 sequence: CSVGWSNNSPLHF. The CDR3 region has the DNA TGCAGCGTGGGATGGAGTAATAATTCACCCCTCCACTTT. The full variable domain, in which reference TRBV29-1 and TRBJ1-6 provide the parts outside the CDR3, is SAVISQKPSRDICQRGTSLTIQCQVDSQVTMMFWYRQQPGQSLTLIATANQGSEATYESGFVIDKFPISRPNLTFSTLTVSNMSPEDSSIYLCSVGWSNNSPLHFGNGTRLTVT.

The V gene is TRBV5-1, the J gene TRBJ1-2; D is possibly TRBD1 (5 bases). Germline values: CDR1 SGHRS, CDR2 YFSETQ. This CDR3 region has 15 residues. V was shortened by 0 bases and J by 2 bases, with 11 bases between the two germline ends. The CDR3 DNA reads TGCGCCAGCAGCTTGGCCGTAGGGACCAACTATGGCTACACCTTC. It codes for CASSLAVGTNYGYTF.

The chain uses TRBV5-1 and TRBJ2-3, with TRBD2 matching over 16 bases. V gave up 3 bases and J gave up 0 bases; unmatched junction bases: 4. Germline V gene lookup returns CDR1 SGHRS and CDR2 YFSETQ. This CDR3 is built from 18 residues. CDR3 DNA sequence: TGCGCCAGCAGCTGGGGACTAGCGGGGGGGATTAGCACAGATACGCAGTATTTT. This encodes CASSWGLAGGISTDTQYF.

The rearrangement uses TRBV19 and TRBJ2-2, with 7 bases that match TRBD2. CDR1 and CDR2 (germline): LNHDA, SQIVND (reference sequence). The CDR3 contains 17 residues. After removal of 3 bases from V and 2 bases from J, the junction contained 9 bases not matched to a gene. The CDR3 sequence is CASSIPAGRRNTGELFF. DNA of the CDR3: TGTGCCAGTAGTATCCCAGCGGGACGGAGAAACACCGGGGAGCTGTTTTTT.